This record covers a single T cell receptor beta chain. Its antigen remains unidentified. Some clones are missing from TCRdb's copy, which holds only in-frame ones; the method was immunoSEQ multiplex PCR. Counted here are some 29,000 clones, 82% occurring once; the ten biggest clones make up approximately 0.094%. The entry originates in a study of regulatory dendritic cells for organ transplantation. Whole-study results and caveats: The authors noted considerable between-person heterogeneity in alloreactive memory CD8+ cells. Regulatory dendritic cells appeared to expand memory CD8+ clones less than mature ones.

CD4+ or CD8+ T cells were sorted as naive CD45RA+ or memory CD45RO+. Germline V lookup: CDR1 SGHTA, CDR2 FQGNSA. This CDR3 has 17 residues. After removal of 4 bases from V and 1 base from J, the junction contained 6 bases not matched to a gene. V gene TRBV7-2 combines with J gene TRBJ2-3, with 12 nucleotides matching TRBD2. Sequenced sample: naive CD4+ T cells from blood. Specified subset: CD45RA+ naive T cells. This receptor was taken from a human donor in good health. The CDR3 DNA reads TGTGCCAGCAGCTCCTTACTAGCGGGGGGAGGCACAGATACGCAGTATTTT. Translation gives CASSSLLAGGGTDTQYF.